Each of the 31 T cell receptor beta chains below was sequenced from the same sample in a study of T-cell reconstitution after alpha-beta-depleted transplantation in children. Unique molecular identifiers featured in how the TCRbeta library was prepared. A single record per CDR3 protein comes from TCRdb applying MiXCR to the PCR reads. The repertoire holds about 830,000 distinct CDR3 sequences, with around 15% as singletons. This material consisted of PBMCs, mostly from graft donor cells, taken 360 days after TCRalphabeta/CD19-depleted stem cell transplant. All receptors come from a male patient between 10 and 17 years old who had a stem cell transplant for acute lymphoblastic leukemia, so the T cells may come from the graft donor.

In this sample, this clonotype turned up many times. This chain joins TRBV7-3 and TRBJ2-1, with 7 bases aligning to TRBD1. Trimming cost V 4 bases and J 5 bases; bases outside gene matches: 8. The germline V gene encodes CDR1 SGHTA and CDR2 FQGTGA. This CDR3 has 15 amino acids. DNA of the CDR3: TGTGCCAGCAGCTCGACAGGGCGACGTAACAATGAGCAGTTCTTC. This codes for CASSSTGRRNNEQFF. The full variable domain, rest sourced from reference TRBV7-3 and TRBJ2-1, is GAGVSQTPSNKVTEKGKYVELRCDPISGHTALYWYRQSLGQGPEFLIYFQGTGAADDSGLPNDRFFAVRPEGSVSTLKIQRTERGDSAVYLCASSSTGRRNNEQFFGPGTRLTVL.

This clonotype was recorded a few times. The J gene is TRBJ2-3, the V gene TRBV12-3 or TRBV12-4; D assignment may be TRBD1 or TRBD2 (5 bases each). The CDR3 is 15 residues long. V was shortened by 1 base and J by 1 base, with 9 bases between the two germline ends. CDR3 coding DNA: TGTGCCAGCAGTTTAGATCCGGGACGCACAGATACGCAGTATTTT. It codes for CASSLDPGRTDTQYF.

The rearrangement uses TRBV7-3 and TRBJ2-1, with TRBD2 matching 7 bases. CDR3 size: 15 residues. V trimming: 1 base; J trimming: 3 bases; junction bases outside the gene matches: 3. In germline, CDR1 is SGHTA, CDR2 FQGTGA. As DNA, the CDR3 is TGTGCCAGCAGCTTAATCCCTAGCGGCTACAATGAGCAGTTCTTC. Amino acid sequence: CASSLIPSGYNEQFF.

The chain is built from TRBV11-2 and TRBJ2-7; either TRBD1 or TRBD2 may fit D (5 bases each). Trimming took off 4 bases at V and 3 bases at J, with 13 bases between the two ends. CDR3 length: 14 residues. In germline, CDR1 is SGHAT, CDR2 FQNNGV. In DNA, the CDR3 is TGTGCCAGCAGCTCTAGCCTACAGGTCTACGAGCAGTACTTC. This codes for CASSSSLQVYEQYF. The whole variable domain, remainder taken from reference TRBV11-2 and TRBJ2-7, is EAGVAQSPRYKIIEKRQSVAFWCNPISGHATLYWYQQILGQGPKLLIQFQNNGVVDDSQLPKDRFSAERLKGVDSTLKIQPAKLEDSAVYLCASSSSLQVYEQYFGPGTRLTVT.

The gene calls are TRBV9 and TRBJ2-1; no clear D gene. The CDR3 length is 16 residues. Trimming pared 3 bases from V and 0 bases from J, leaving 13 bases between. Germline CDR1 SGDLS, CDR2 YYNGEE. The CDR3 nucleotides read TGTGCCAGCAGCGCTTTCTCTCCGGGCTCCTACAATGAGCAGTTCTTC. Protein: CASSAFSPGSYNEQFF.

CDR3 protein: CSARMRGKETQYF. In nucleotides, the CDR3 is TGCAGTGCTAGAATGCGGGGGAAAGAGACCCAGTACTTC. The chain uses TRBV20-1 and TRBJ2-5, with 7 bases that match TRBD2. Germline assignment: CDR1 DFQATT and CDR2 SNEGSKA (reference sequence). J was trimmed by 3 bases and V by 2 bases; bases with no gene match: 3. The CDR3 spans 13 residues.

This clonotype has only a few counts. The V and J genes are TRBV6-5 and TRBJ2-3, with TRBD2 identical over 7 bases. Germline values: CDR1 MNHEY, CDR2 SVGAGI. The CDR3 consists of 17 residues. With 4 bases clipped from V and 1 base from J, the junction kept 11 bases outside the gene matches. CDR3 protein: CASSSYLAGIRTDTQYF. CDR3 DNA sequence: TGTGCCAGCAGTTCCTACTTAGCGGGTATACGCACAGATACGCAGTATTTT.

Only a few counts were recorded for this clonotype. V is TRBV28 and J is TRBJ2-6; TRBD1 agrees at 7 bases. With 6 bases clipped from V and 6 bases from J, the junction kept 8 bases outside the gene matches. CDR1 and CDR2 from the germline V gene are MDHEN and SYDVKM. The CDR3 totals 15 residues. This CDR3 is CASSRDSLVANVLTF. Written as DNA, the CDR3 is TGTGCCAGCAGCCGGGACAGCCTGGTGGCCAACGTCCTGACTTTC. Based on the CDR3 plus reference TRBV28 and TRBJ2-6, the full variable domain is DVKVTQSSRYLVKRTGEKVFLECVQDMDHENMFWYRQDPGLGLRLIYFSYDVKMKEKGDIPEGYSVSREKKERFSLILESASTNQTSMYLCASSRDSLVANVLTFGAGSRLTVL.

This clonotype was seen once. With a much larger clone just one base away, this may be a read error. The chain is built from TRBV28 and TRBJ2-7; D remains ambiguous. From germline, CDR1 is MDHEN and CDR2 SYDVKM. The CDR3 spans 14 residues. Trimming cost V 8 bases and J 0 bases, with 14 bases left between them. The CDR3 bases are TGTGCCAGCGGTTCAGGACCGAGCTCCTACGAGCAGTACTTC. This gives the protein CASGSGPSSYEQYF.

The sample holds many counts of this clonotype. The genes are TRBV10-3 and TRBJ1-2; tentative D call: TRBD1 (6 bases). V was clipped by 3 bases and J by 7 bases, with 12 bases between them. The germline CDR1 and CDR2 sequences are ENHRY and SYGVKD. The CDR3 runs to 13 residues. Here the CDR3 DNA reads TGTGCCATCAGTGATGGGGGGCGTGCTGGCTACACCTTC. The encoded protein is CAISDGGRAGYTF.

The chain uses TRBV12-3 or TRBV12-4 and TRBJ2-7; D tentatively fits TRBD1 or TRBD2 (6 bases each). CDR3 length equals 15 residues. Deletions cut 3 bases from V and 5 bases from J, with 17 bases between. The CDR3 loop is CASSLVLRGEDEQYF. The CDR3 bases are TGTGCCAGCAGTTTGGTGTTGAGGGGGGAGGACGAGCAGTACTTC.

The sample holds a few counts of this clonotype. V gene TRBV10-3 combines with J gene TRBJ2-7; D uncertain. V lost 4 bases, J lost 5 bases, and 15 bases lay in between. The CDR3 length is 14 residues. In germline, CDR1 is ENHRY, CDR2 SYGVKD. The CDR3, as DNA: TGTGCCATCAGTGGGCGAGACAACACCCACGAGCAGTACTTC. Translating gives CAISGRDNTHEQYF.

This clonotype was counted a few times. The V and J genes are TRBV7-6 and TRBJ2-1; TRBD2 aligns across 15 bases. The CDR3 runs to 16 residues. The V gene's germline CDR1 is SGHVS and CDR2 FNYEAQ. J lost 9 bases, V lost 3 bases, and 6 bases had no gene match. CDR3 in amino acids: CASSFRQGLAGGEQFF. The CDR3 coding sequence is TGTGCCAGCAGCTTCAGACAGGGACTAGCGGGAGGTGAGCAGTTCTTC.

This clonotype was counted a few times. V is TRBV4-1 and J is TRBJ2-7; 7 nucleotides line up with TRBD2. Unmatched junction bases numbered 5, after V lost 3 bases and J lost 3 bases. The germline gives CDR1 MGHRA, CDR2 YSYEKL. This CDR3 spans 14 amino acids. This CDR3 reads CASSHRGSGYEQYF. The CDR3 bases are TGCGCCAGCAGCCACCGCGGGAGTGGCTACGAGCAGTACTTC.

This clonotype was picked up a small number of times. J is TRBJ2-7 and V is TRBV5-1; the D gene is possibly TRBD2 (6 bases). The germline V gene encodes CDR1 SGHRS and CDR2 YFSETQ. CDR3 length: 15 amino acids. V was trimmed by 0 bases and J by 7 bases, leaving 17 bases between them. The CDR3, as DNA: TGCGCCAGCAGCTTGGTATCGGGACTGGCTAAAGAGCAGTACTTC. Translated, it gives CASSLVSGLAKEQYF.

There are a few counts of this clonotype. The V and J genes are TRBV3-1 and TRBJ2-2; TRBD2 is a possible D gene (6 bases). Between the trimmed V and J ends, which lost 1 base and 5 bases, there was a span of 11 bases. CDR3 length: 15 amino acids. In germline, CDR1 is LGHDT, CDR2 YNNKEL (reference sequence). Written as DNA, the CDR3 is TGTGCCAGCAGCCAAGGCGGGATTTATACCGGGGAGCTGTTTTTT. Translating gives CASSQGGIYTGELFF.

This rearrangement joins TRBV5-1 to TRBJ2-3, with 13 bases aligning to TRBD2. V was pared by 5 bases and J by 2 bases, with 5 bases of the junction left unmatched. CDR3 length: 16 residues. The germline V gene has CDR1 SGHRS and CDR2 YFSETQ. The CDR3 sequence is CASRPGTSGNTDTQYF. The CDR3 DNA is TGCGCCAGCAGACCCGGGACTAGCGGGAACACAGATACGCAGTATTTT.

This clonotype was recorded a few times. The rearrangement joins TRBV9 to TRBJ2-7, with 7 bases lining up with TRBD2. The CDR3 covers 14 residues. Per the germline V gene, CDR1 is SGDLS and CDR2 is YYNGEE. J was trimmed by 3 bases and V by 0 bases; bases with no gene match: 3. CDR3 in DNA: TGTGCCAGCAGCGTAGGGGTAGCGGGCTACGAGCAGTACTTC. It encodes CASSVGVAGYEQYF.

The chain employs TRBV4-1 and TRBJ2-2, with D maybe TRBD2 (6 bases). Germline CDR1 is MGHRA and CDR2 is YSYEKL. The V gene lost 3 bases and the J gene lost 7 bases, with 12 bases spanning the gap. The CDR3 has 14 amino acids. In DNA form, the CDR3 reads TGCGCCAGCAGCCATGGACTCGGGGGCGGGGAGCTGTTTTTT. Protein: CASSHGLGGGELFF.

This clonotype was found a few times. The chain employs TRBV5-1 and TRBJ2-2, with D perhaps matching TRBD1 (6 bases). The CDR3 is 15 amino acids. Trimming left V 4 bases short and J 6 bases short, with 16 bases between. Germline V CDR1 and CDR2: SGHRS, YFSETQ. The CDR3 nucleotides read TGCGCCAGCAGCGCCTCCGGGACAAGTGCCGGGGAGCTGTTTTTT. Residues: CASSASGTSAGELFF. The whole variable domain, filled in from reference TRBV5-1 and TRBJ2-2, reads KAGVTQTPRYLIKTRGQQVTLSCSPISGHRSVSWYQQTPGQGLQFLFEYFSETQRNKGNFPGRFSGRQFSNSRSEMNVSTLELGDSALYLCASSASGTSAGELFFGEGSRLTVL.

This clonotype has only a few counts. The CDR3, as DNA: TGCGCCAGCAGATTAAACAGGGGCCCGGTAAATTACGAGCAGTACTTC. It translates to CASRLNRGPVNYEQYF. The chain combines TRBV4-1 with TRBJ2-7, with 7 nucleotides matching TRBD1. This CDR3 is 16 amino acids long. Germline assignment: CDR1 MGHRA and CDR2 YSYEKL. Germline trimming cut 6 bases from V and 4 bases from J; bases unmatched to any gene: 15.

The chain links TRBV6-6 to TRBJ2-2; D is unresolved. Trimming left V 6 bases short and J 6 bases short, with 11 bases between. This CDR3 contains 13 residues. Looked up from germline, CDR1 is MNHNY and CDR2 is SVGAGI (reference sequence). The CDR3, as DNA: TGTGCCAGCAGGCGTGACGGACCCGGGGAGCTGTTTTTT. The encoded protein is CASRRDGPGELFF.

This clonotype was seen many times. CDR3 in DNA: TGCAGTGCTGATTACCGGGACAGAGATGAAGCTTTCTTT. Translated: CSADYRDRDEAFF. The chain couples TRBV20-1 to TRBJ1-1; 7 nucleotides align to TRBD1. The CDR3 contains 13 residues. Per the germline V gene, CDR1 is DFQATT and CDR2 is SNEGSKA (reference sequence). The trim removed 5 bases at V and 7 bases at J, leaving 10 bases unmatched.

The chain joins TRBV7-2 to TRBJ2-7; D ambiguous. V gave up 8 bases and J gave up 2 bases, with 7 bases separating them. Germline assignment: CDR1 SGHTA and CDR2 FQGNSA. CDR3 length equals 11 residues. The CDR3 bases are TGTGCCAGCCGGATGGCCTACGAGCAGTACTTC. Residues: CASRMAYEQYF.

The V and J genes are TRBV3-1 and TRBJ2-1; no clear D. V lost 3 bases to trimming and J lost 7 bases, with 10 bases between them. Per the germline V gene, CDR1 is LGHDT and CDR2 is YNNKEL (reference sequence). This CDR3 region has 13 residues. As DNA, the CDR3 is TGTGCCAGCAGCCAGTTGTTGGTGAATGAGCAGTTCTTC. Translation gives CASSQLLVNEQFF.

The chain is built from TRBV7-8 and TRBJ2-3; D gene ambiguous. CDR3 length: 14 amino acids. Germline V CDR1 and CDR2: SGHVS, FQNEAQ. Trimming took off 2 bases at V and 2 bases at J, with 8 bases between the two ends. The CDR3 is CASSLPRATDTQYF. In DNA form, the CDR3 reads TGTGCCAGCAGCTTACCTCGAGCCACAGATACGCAGTATTTT.

The V call is TRBV12-3 or TRBV12-4, the J call TRBJ2-1; 12 bases fit TRBD2. The CDR3 covers 19 residues. The J segment lost 6 bases and the V segment lost 5 bases, leaving 17 bases of the junction unmatched. CDR3 region: CASSPRTSGINHFGNEQFF. DNA for the CDR3: TGTGCCAGCAGTCCAAGGACTAGCGGGATCAACCACTTCGGCAATGAGCAGTTCTTC.

This clonotype was counted between two and nine times. The chain employs TRBV4-1 and TRBJ2-7, with D unresolved. Germline V gene data show CDR1 as MGHRA and CDR2 as YSYEKL. This CDR3 is built from 12 residues. Trimming took off 4 bases at V and 6 bases at J, with 10 bases between the two ends. The CDR3 spells CASSRLGFEQYF. As DNA, the CDR3 is TGCGCCAGCAGCCGTTTAGGGTTCGAGCAGTACTTC.

This clonotype was detected only a few times. This sequence joins TRBV4-1 and TRBJ2-1; no clear D. This CDR3 region has 16 residues. CDR1 MGHRA and CDR2 YSYEKL come from the germline V gene. The V end was cut by 0 bases, the J end by 11 bases, with 20 bases between. The CDR3 DNA follows: TGCGCCAGCAGCCAAGATACGAATAGCCCGTTAAGGAAGCAGTTCTTC. It translates to CASSQDTNSPLRKQFF.

The CDR3 DNA follows: TGTGCCAGCAGTTTGTCTGACAGGGTGAACACTGAAGCTTTCTTT. It is translated as CASSLSDRVNTEAFF. This sequence joins TRBV5-8 and TRBJ1-1, with 7 bases aligning to TRBD1. Germline V gene data show CDR1 as SGHTS and CDR2 as YDEGEE. The CDR3 is made up of 15 amino acids. V dropped 5 bases and J dropped 0; count of bases not matched to a gene: 7. Based on the CDR3 plus reference TRBV5-8 and TRBJ1-1, the full variable domain is EAGVTQSPTHLIKTRGQQATLRCSPISGHTSVYWYQQALGLGLQFLLWYDEGEERNRGNFPPRFSGRQFPNYSSELNVNALELEDSALYLCASSLSDRVNTEAFFGQGTRLTVV.

Comment on this clonotype: At one end, the junction sequence differs from germline, possibly due to a read error. This sequence joins TRBV3-1 and TRBJ2-7; no firm D call. The CDR3 is 13 amino acids. Germline CDR1 reads LGHDT; CDR2 reads YNNKEL (reference sequence). The CDR3 nucleotides are TGTGCCAGCAGCAAAGAGTTCTTTTACGAGCAGTACTTC. Translated: CASSKEFFYEQYF.